This is a list of T cell receptor beta chains from one sample in a study of control samples from healthy donors and cancer patients. Profiling relied on immunoSEQ multiplex PCR, and the TCRdb table lists in-frame clones only, not all of them. This table holds under 300,000 clones, approximately 80% found once. The material sequenced was PBMCs. The receptors shown here come from a woman aged 55-69 years with lung cancer. Each CDR3 is given without its conserved first and last residue.

v_call	j_call	cdr3_aa
TRBV7-9	TRBJ2-1	ASSPLTGRESGNEQF
TRBV11-2	TRBJ2-1	ASSLAGTSGIWNEQF
TRBV10-1	TRBJ2-7	ASSDSFALYEQY
TRBV2	TRBJ2-1	ASRGLAGGGTYNEQF
TRBV6-5	TRBJ1-2	ASTQGLFAYGYT
TRBV28	TRBJ1-6	ASKPVGQQVVTLH
TRBV5-1	TRBJ2-2	ASSLWGSSTGELF
TRBV24-1	TRBJ2-5	ATRPRGGREETQY
TRBV28	TRBJ2-7	ASSLLGQLYEQY
TRBV11-2	TRBJ1-3	ASSAGAASGNTIY
TRBV4-1	TRBJ1-1	ASSQGHSTVAF
TRBV2	TRBJ1-6	ASSGGDRNSPLH
TRBV5-1	TRBJ1-2	ASSLDGSSGEYT
TRBV9	TRBJ2-1	ASSVGQANEQF
TRBV3-1/TRBV3-2	TRBJ2-4	ASSRGGQAKNIQY
TRBV7-7	TRBJ2-7	ASSLNRGNEQY
TRBV2	TRBJ1-5	ASSATESNQPQH
TRBV11-2	TRBJ1-2	ASSLGRAYGYT
TRBV28	TRBJ1-5	ASSSLQGNTQPQH
TRBV6-5	TRBJ1-2	ASRSRSGYT
TRBV7-2	TRBJ1-6	ASSPNRDNSPLH
TRBV12-3/TRBV12-4	TRBJ2-1	ASSSSRTEQF
TRBV29-1	TRBJ2-7	SVEGDLSYEQY